Each of the 21 T cell receptor beta chains below was sequenced from the same sample in a study of blood T cell repertoires in COVID-19. Libraries were prepared by immunoSEQ multiplex PCR; TCRdb keeps only in-frame clonotypes and omits some of them. The sample gives some 260,000 clones, 88% of which show up once; around 0.8% is in the top ten. The specimen was peripheral blood. The receptors stem from a woman in her thirties with acute or convalescent COVID-19.

The chain employs TRBV7-2 and TRBJ2-7, with TRBD2 matching over 11 bases. CDR1 and CDR2 (germline): SGHTA, FQGNSA. V shed 3 bases, J shed 5 bases, and the junction held 6 bases outside the gene matches. This CDR3 region has 15 residues. The DNA of the CDR3 is TGTGCCAGCAGCTTCCTAGCGGGGGGAACCCACGAGCAGTACTTC. This gives the protein CASSFLAGGTHEQYF.

There are a few counts of this clone. This chain links TRBV19 with TRBJ2-2; a possible D gene is TRBD2 (5 bases). Trimming pared 5 bases from V and 6 bases from J, leaving 13 bases between. The CDR3 contains 14 residues. The germline V gene has CDR1 LNHDA and CDR2 SQIVND (reference sequence). CDR3 in amino acids: CASSLGLAPGELFF. The CDR3, as DNA: TGTGCCAGTAGTCTCGGGCTAGCCCCCGGGGAGCTGTTTTTT.

The rearrangement uses TRBV9 and TRBJ1-4; no reliable D call. The CDR3 is 15 residues long. Germline CDR1 is SGDLS and CDR2 is YYNGEE. The V end lost 4 bases, the J end lost 4 bases, and 14 bases lay between the germline ends. The DNA for the CDR3 is TGTGCCAGCAGCCCGTTTGGGCTTGGTAATGAAAAACTGTTTTTT. This sequence encodes CASSPFGLGNEKLFF.

The V gene is TRBV4-3, the J gene TRBJ2-7; tentatively, D is TRBD2 (6 bases). Trimming removed 3 bases from V and 1 base from J, with 13 bases in between. This CDR3 comprises 15 residues. CDR1 is LGHNA and CDR2 is YSLEER in the germline V gene. CDR3 sequence: CASSHSGGVSYEQYF. CDR3 nucleotides: TGCGCCAGCAGCCACTCGGGCGGGGTATCCTACGAGCAGTACTTC.

V gene TRBV30 combines with J gene TRBJ2-1; D is unclear. Germline CDR1 reads GTSNPN; CDR2 reads SVGIG (reference sequence). The CDR3 is 11 amino acids. V gave up 0 bases and J gave up 12 bases, with 9 bases separating them. CDR3 DNA sequence: TGTGCCTGGAGTGTACGAGTCGGGCAGTTCTTC. It yields the protein CAWSVRVGQFF. Together with reference TRBV30 and TRBJ2-1, the CDR3 gives the full variable domain: SQTIHQWPATLVQPVGSPLSLECTVEGTSNPNLYWYRQAAGRGLQLLFYSVGIGQISSEVPQNLSASRPQDRQFILSSKKLLLSDSGFYLCAWSVRVGQFFGPGTRLTVL.

The chain combines TRBV7-2 with TRBJ2-7; 7 nucleotides align to TRBD2. Unmatched junction bases numbered 7, after V lost 2 bases and J lost 3 bases. Germline V gene lookup returns CDR1 SGHTA and CDR2 FQGNSA. CDR3 length: 15 amino acids. The CDR3 here is CASSLWDYLNYEQYF. DNA of the CDR3: TGTGCCAGCAGCTTATGGGACTATCTAAACTACGAGCAGTACTTC.

This chain connects TRBV6-5 to TRBJ2-7, with D tentatively TRBD2 (6 bases). The germline gives CDR1 MNHEY, CDR2 SVGAGI. V lost 0 bases to trimming and J lost 3 bases, with 9 bases between them. The CDR3 loop spans 14 amino acids. The CDR3 reads CASSYSIAVYEQYF. CDR3 sequence (DNA): TGTGCCAGCAGTTACTCGATAGCGGTCTACGAGCAGTACTTC.

A few counts support this clone. The rearrangement uses TRBV11-2 and TRBJ2-7, with D perhaps TRBD1 (7 bases). CDR3 length: 14 residues. Germline CDR1 is SGHAT and CDR2 is FQNNGV. V shed 5 bases and J shed 5 bases, with 16 bases lying between them. CDR3: CASSEQGRLHEQYF. CDR3 bases: TGTGCCAGCAGCGAACAGGGGAGGCTTCACGAGCAGTACTTC.

The chain links TRBV7-6 to TRBJ1-2, with a tentative D call TRBD1 (6 bases). Germline-derived CDR1 and CDR2 are SGHVS and FNYEAQ. The CDR3 has 16 residues. V was clipped by 1 base and J by 1 base, with 13 bases between them. The CDR3 loop is CASSLGQGPDNYGYTF. CDR3 DNA sequence: TGTGCCAGCAGCTTAGGTCAGGGGCCGGATAACTATGGCTACACCTTC. The whole variable domain, filled in from reference TRBV7-6 and TRBJ1-2, reads GAGVSQSPRYKVTKRGQDVALRCDPISGHVSLYWYRQALGQGPEFLTYFNYEAQQDKSGLPNDRFSAERPEGSISTLTIQRTEQRDSAMYRCASSLGQGPDNYGYTFGSGTRLTVV.

V usage is TRBV12-3 or TRBV12-4 and J usage is TRBJ2-7, with 8 positions matching TRBD1. V was pared by 4 bases and J by 7 bases, with 6 bases of the junction left unmatched. The CDR3 is 13 amino acids. Here the CDR3 DNA reads TGTGCCAGCAGTTACGGACAGGGTCTGGAGCAGTACTTC. Residues: CASSYGQGLEQYF.

The chain joins TRBV5-4 to TRBJ2-7; D remains ambiguous. CDR1 and CDR2 from the germline V gene are SGHNT and YYREEE (reference sequence). This CDR3 spans 13 amino acids. Trimming cost V 3 bases and J 7 bases, with 14 bases left between them. The CDR3 spells CASSSISYEEQYF. In DNA form, the CDR3 reads TGTGCCAGCAGCTCGATATCCTACGAGGAGCAGTACTTC.

The gene calls are TRBV5-4 and TRBJ1-2; 7 nucleotides agree with TRBD1. V was clipped by 1 base and J by 8 bases; unmatched bases: 5. CDR3 size: 13 residues. The V gene's germline CDR1 is SGHNT and CDR2 YYREEE (reference sequence). The CDR3 here is CASSLQAGGGYTF. CDR3 nucleotides: TGTGCCAGCAGCTTGCAGGCAGGGGGAGGCTACACCTTC.

The V and J genes are TRBV19 and TRBJ2-1, with 12 bases that match TRBD2. Germline assignment: CDR1 LNHDA and CDR2 SQIVND (reference sequence). J lost 9 bases, V lost 5 bases, and 11 bases had no gene match. The CDR3 is 16 amino acids. This CDR3 reads CASSPTLAGGSPEQFF. CDR3 in DNA: TGTGCCAGTAGTCCCACACTAGCGGGAGGTTCCCCTGAGCAGTTCTTC.

This rearrangement joins TRBV29-1 to TRBJ2-7; D not resolved. V gave up 6 bases and J gave up 5 bases, with 17 bases separating them. The CDR3 has 13 residues. Germline CDR1 is SQVTM and CDR2 is ANQGSEA. The CDR3 sequence: CSVEVVVSDEQYF. The CDR3 DNA follows: TGCAGCGTCGAGGTTGTGGTGAGTGACGAGCAGTACTTC.

The chain uses TRBV4-3 and TRBJ2-7; 10 positions match TRBD2. CDR1 is LGHNA and CDR2 is YSLEER in the germline V gene. CDR3 length equals 16 residues. The ends lost 0 bases at V and 4 bases at J; junction bases unmatched: 6. CDR3 in DNA: TGCGCCAGCAGCCAAGATGGGACTAGCGCGATATACGAGCAGTACTTC. It codes for CASSQDGTSAIYEQYF.

This clone has only a few counts. The chain is built from TRBV3-1 (or the pseudogene TRBV3-2) and TRBJ1-2; 9 positions agree with TRBD1. This CDR3 has 15 residues. Germline V gene lookup returns CDR1 LGHDT and CDR2 YNNKEL (reference sequence). The V gene end was trimmed by 4 bases and the J gene end by 4 bases; junction bases not matched to a gene: 7. As DNA, the CDR3 is TGTGCCAGCAGCCCCGGGACAGGGAGCTTCTATGGCTACACCTTC. Amino acid sequence: CASSPGTGSFYGYTF.

This rearrangement joins TRBV5-1 to TRBJ2-7; a weak D match, TRBD1 (6 bases). The CDR3 loop spans 15 amino acids. V was pared by 0 bases and J by 7 bases, with 17 bases between. CDR1 and CDR2 from the germline V gene are SGHRS and YFSETQ. Here the CDR3 DNA reads TGCGCCAGCAGCTTGGGGGACACCTCATTTGGGGAGCAGTACTTC. Its translation: CASSLGDTSFGEQYF.

The CDR3 nucleotides are TGTGCCAGCAGCCAAGGGACTAGCGGAAGGAATGAGCAGTTCTTC. It specifies CASSQGTSGRNEQFF. The genes are TRBV4-2 and TRBJ2-1, with 10 bases fitting TRBD2. V shed 1 base, J shed 7 bases, and the junction held 4 bases outside the gene matches. The germline V gene has CDR1 LGHNA and CDR2 YNFKEQ. The CDR3 is 15 residues long.

DNA of the CDR3: TGTGCCTGGAGTAGCAGGGACGAGCAGTACTTC. The encoded protein is CAWSSRDEQYF. The chain carries TRBV30 and TRBJ2-7, with a weak D call TRBD1 (5 bases). V gave up 2 bases and J gave up 5 bases, with 7 bases separating them. Germline-derived CDR1 and CDR2 are GTSNPN and SVGIG (reference sequence). CDR3 length: 11 amino acids.

The CDR3, as DNA: TGTGCCAGCTCACCTCTTCGTACTGAAGCTTTCTTT. It codes for CASSPLRTEAFF. The chain has TRBV18 and TRBJ1-1; D is undetermined. The ends were cut back, 3 bases at V and 5 bases at J, with 7 bases in the middle. This CDR3 comprises 12 residues. The germline V gene encodes CDR1 KGHSH and CDR2 LQKENI.

The sample holds one count of this clone. The gene calls are TRBV11-3 and TRBJ2-3; a weak D match, TRBD2 (6 bases). Germline V gene sequence: CDR1 SGHNT, CDR2 YENEEA. The CDR3 sequence is 17 residues long. The ends were cut back, 4 bases at V and 0 bases at J, with 17 bases in the middle. CDR3 protein: CASSSASKRASTDTQYF. In DNA form, the CDR3 reads TGTGCCAGCAGCTCCGCCTCCAAGCGGGCTAGCACAGATACGCAGTATTTT.